The 23 T cell receptor beta chains given below trace back to one sample, sequenced in a study of cytomegalovirus exposure and HLA in healthy donors (dated by TCRdb to between 2016 and 2019). The library was generated by the immunoSEQ multiplex PCR assay. For the multiplex PCR, a mixture combining 60 forward primers for TCR Vbeta segments and 13 reverse primers for TCR Jbeta segments was used. In TCRdb, the immuneACCESS table is reduced to in-frame sequences with V and J assigned. These tables do not hold every clone; where another copy was compared, an unresolved V gene accounts for under half, and the others remain unexplained. The sample table shows under 200,000 clones, and 65% to 80% are seen once. The ten top clones hold more than 0.55% of the sample. The specimen sequenced was PBMCs. The receptors were gathered from a middle-aged woman in good health and CMV-seronegative.

The rearrangement links TRBV28 to TRBJ1-2; 11 nucleotides match TRBD1. Germline V gives CDR1 MDHEN, CDR2 SYDVKM. Trimming removed 7 bases from V and 12 bases from J; junction bases left unmatched: 4. This CDR3 contains 11 residues. The CDR3 region has the DNA TGTGCCAGCACCGGACAGGGGGCGAACACCTTC. This codes for CASTGQGANTF.

This chain connects TRBV30 to TRBJ2-7, with D maybe TRBD1 (5 bases). Trimming took off 0 bases at V and 6 bases at J, with 15 bases between the two ends. CDR3 length equals 14 residues. The germline V gene has CDR1 GTSNPN and CDR2 SVGIG (reference sequence). The CDR3 sequence: CAWSVGQGNAEQYF. The CDR3 nucleotides are TGTGCCTGGAGTGTGGGGCAGGGAAATGCCGAGCAGTACTTC.

The genes are TRBV11-2 and TRBJ1-2; D not resolved. From germline, CDR1 is SGHAT and CDR2 FQNNGV. The CDR3 sequence is 13 residues long. V lost 6 bases, J lost 0 bases, and 8 bases lay in between. For the CDR3, the DNA is TGTGCCAGCAGTACTCTCGCTAACTATGGCTACACCTTC. As protein: CASSTLANYGYTF.

The chain recombines TRBV13 with TRBJ1-1; 7 bases match TRBD1. Unmatched junction bases numbered 6, after V lost 5 bases and J lost 0 bases. Germline CDR1 PRHDT, CDR2 FYEKMQ (reference sequence). The length of the CDR3 is 15 residues. In DNA form, the CDR3 reads TGTGCCAGCAGCCCCAGGGACAGCATGAACACTGAAGCTTTCTTT. This encodes CASSPRDSMNTEAFF.

The V call is TRBV5-1, the J call TRBJ2-7, with 14 bases that match TRBD2. The CDR3 runs 17 residues. The ends lost 4 bases at V and 3 bases at J; junction bases unmatched: 9. Germline CDR1 is SGHRS and CDR2 is YFSETQ. The CDR3 nucleotides are TGCGCCAGCAGCCCTGGACTAGCGGGAGGTTCTCGCTACGAGCAGTACTTC. Translation gives CASSPGLAGGSRYEQYF. Using reference TRBV5-1 and TRBJ2-7 for the parts outside the CDR3, the full variable domain is KAGVTQTPRYLIKTRGQQVTLSCSPISGHRSVSWYQQTPGQGLQFLFEYFSETQRNKGNFPGRFSGRQFSNSRSEMNVSTLELGDSALYLCASSPGLAGGSRYEQYFGPGTRLTVT.

The chain links TRBV27 to TRBJ1-2, with 7 bases lining up with TRBD1. CDR1 MNHEY and CDR2 SMNVEV come from the germline V gene (reference sequence). The CDR3 has 13 amino acids. J gave up 2 bases and V 10 bases, and 7 bases lay outside the gene matches. The DNA for the CDR3 is TGTGCCACGCGCTCGGGACAGAACTATGGCTACACCTTC. Translated, it gives CATRSGQNYGYTF.

The rearrangement joins TRBV9 to TRBJ1-3; tentatively, D is TRBD1 (6 bases). Germline CDR1 and CDR2: SGDLS and YYNGEE. Deletions cut 0 bases from V and 6 bases from J, with 7 bases between. This CDR3 spans 13 amino acids. The CDR3 DNA reads as TGTGCCAGCAGCGTAGGGACAGAAAACACCATATATTTT. This codes for CASSVGTENTIYF. Together with reference TRBV9 and TRBJ1-3, the CDR3 gives the full variable domain: DSGVTQTPKHLITATGQRVTLRCSPRSGDLSVYWYQQSLDQGLQFLIQYYNGEERAKGNILERFSAQQFPDLHSELNLSSLELGDSALYFCASSVGTENTIYFGEGSWLTVV.

V gene TRBV11-3 combines with J gene TRBJ2-2; D perhaps matches TRBD2 (5 bases). V lost 0 bases, J lost 5 bases, and 7 bases lay in between. This CDR3 spans 14 amino acids. Germline CDR1 SGHNT, CDR2 YENEEA. The CDR3 protein is CASSLDRGTGELFF. Written as DNA, the CDR3 is TGTGCCAGCAGCTTAGATCGAGGGACCGGGGAGCTGTTTTTT.

On this clone itself: Other DNA sequences in this sample translate to the same CDR3. The gene calls are TRBV5-1 and TRBJ2-7, with 7 nucleotides matching TRBD1. The CDR3 has 13 residues. V trimming: 0 bases; J trimming: 6 bases; junction bases outside the gene matches: 3. Germline CDR1 and CDR2: SGHRS and YFSETQ. The CDR3 is CASSLGQGSEQYF. The CDR3 DNA follows: TGCGCCAGCAGCTTGGGACAGGGCTCCGAGCAGTACTTC.

V and J are TRBV19 and TRBJ1-4; D ambiguous. Germline V gene sequence: CDR1 LNHDA, CDR2 SQIVND (reference sequence). The CDR3 runs 13 residues. With 10 bases removed from V and 3 bases from J, the gap between germline ends came to 12 bases. The CDR3 DNA reads TGTGCCACTTCGTCCCGGGCTAATGAAAAACTGTTTTTT. Translated: CATSSRANEKLFF.

The CDR3 here is CASSFTGGGEAFF. The CDR3 coding sequence is TGTGCCAGCAGCTTTACAGGGGGCGGTGAAGCTTTCTTT. The chain combines TRBV11-2 with TRBJ1-1, with 9 bases lining up with TRBD1. CDR3 length equals 13 residues. CDR1 and CDR2 (germline): SGHAT, FQNNGV. The trim removed 3 bases at V and 7 bases at J, leaving 3 bases unmatched.

The chain carries TRBV6-1 and TRBJ2-6; D is perhaps TRBD1 (5 bases). The germline V gene has CDR1 MNHNS and CDR2 SASEGT. The CDR3 sequence is 14 residues long. V lost 1 base and J 4 bases, leaving 5 bases between the germline ends. This chain's CDR3 is CASSEGGGANVLTF. CDR3 sequence (DNA): TGTGCCAGCAGTGAAGGGGGCGGGGCCAACGTCCTGACTTTC.

The J gene is TRBJ1-5, the V gene TRBV5-4; TRBD1 agrees at 11 bases. V gave up 9 bases and J gave up 6 bases; unmatched junction bases: 5. The CDR3 totals 13 residues. Looked up from germline, CDR1 is SGHNT and CDR2 is YYREEE (reference sequence). Written as DNA, the CDR3 is TGTGCCACAGGACAGGGGGCATCTCAGCCCCAGCATTTT. Translation gives CATGQGASQPQHF.

The chain links TRBV29-1 to TRBJ2-2; perhaps TRBD2 as D (6 bases). This CDR3 is built from 15 residues. Germline values: CDR1 SQVTM, CDR2 ANQGSEA. V was clipped by 7 bases and J by 3 bases, with 18 bases between them. The CDR3 reads CSGREAPGDTGELFF. The CDR3 nucleotides are TGCAGCGGCAGGGAGGCCCCAGGTGACACCGGGGAGCTGTTTTTT.

The rearrangement links TRBV6-5 to TRBJ2-7; the match to TRBD2 covers 10 bases. The trim removed 0 bases at V and 1 base at J, leaving 3 bases unmatched. Germline lookup yields CDR1 MNHEY and CDR2 SVGAGI. CDR3 length equals 16 residues. The CDR3 DNA follows: TGTGCCAGCAGTTACTCAAGCGGGAGGGCGTCCTACGAGCAGTACTTC. This gives the protein CASSYSSGRASYEQYF.

V gene TRBV7-2 combines with J gene TRBJ1-5, with 10 nucleotides matching TRBD1. The CDR3 loop spans 16 amino acids. Germline trimming cut 5 bases from V and 3 bases from J; bases unmatched to any gene: 7. Germline CDR1 is SGHTA and CDR2 is FQGNSA. DNA of the CDR3: TGTGCCAGCAGCGCCAGGACAGGGGGTTTCAATCAGCCCCAGCATTTT. The encoded protein is CASSARTGGFNQPQHF.

This chain uses TRBV14 with TRBJ2-1, with 8 nucleotides matching TRBD2. CDR3 length: 14 amino acids. The V segment lost 1 base and the J segment 8 bases; nucleotides outside the gene matches: 4. CDR1 and CDR2 from the germline V gene are SGHDN and FVKESK. The CDR3 region has the DNA TGTGCCAGCAGCCAAGTTATAGCGGGACATGAGCAGTTCTTC. This codes for CASSQVIAGHEQFF.

The chain carries TRBV28 and TRBJ1-2; TRBD1 aligns across 8 bases. This CDR3 is 16 amino acids long. The V and J ends lost 7 bases and 1 base, in that order; junction bases with no gene match: 11. The V gene's germline CDR1 is MDHEN and CDR2 SYDVKM. CDR3 amino acids: CASTPGGTTINYGYTF. In DNA form, the CDR3 reads TGTGCCAGCACCCCAGGGGGCACCACCATTAACTATGGCTACACCTTC.

This chain links TRBV6-6 with TRBJ2-7, with D possibly TRBD1 on 6 matching bases. The CDR3 runs 13 residues. V was clipped by 4 bases and J by 5 bases, with 12 bases between them. Germline CDR1 reads MNHNY; CDR2 reads SVGAGI (reference sequence). The CDR3 coding sequence is TGTGCCAGCAGTTCCCCAGGGGACCACGAGCAGTACTTC. The encoded protein is CASSSPGDHEQYF.

This sequence joins TRBV18 and TRBJ2-7; 8 bases are shared with TRBD1. CDR1 is KGHSH and CDR2 is LQKENI in the germline V gene. The CDR3 sequence is 14 residues long. J lost 3 bases, V lost 6 bases, and 7 bases had no gene match. CDR3 bases: TGTGCCAGCTCCGGGACAGGTGGAATCTACGAGCAGTACTTC. This encodes CASSGTGGIYEQYF.

The rearrangement links TRBV5-4 to TRBJ1-3; D is ambiguous. The V end lost 4 bases, the J end lost 6 bases, and 14 bases lay between the germline ends. The CDR3 spans 14 residues. Germline CDR1 reads SGHNT; CDR2 reads YYREEE (reference sequence). CDR3 in DNA: TGTGCCAGCAGCCGCCCCGGCAGGCAAAACACCATATATTTT. This codes for CASSRPGRQNTIYF.

The chain carries TRBV25-1 and TRBJ1-4; 7 nucleotides line up with TRBD1. Trimming took 5 bases from V and 8 from J; bases not matched to a gene: 8. The CDR3 runs 14 residues. Germline loops: CDR1 MGHDK, CDR2 SYGVNS. In DNA form, the CDR3 reads TGTGCCAGCAGTTCACTACAGGGGCGCGAAAAACTGTTTTTT. Translation gives CASSSLQGREKLFF. Based on the CDR3 plus reference TRBV25-1 and TRBJ1-4, the full variable domain is EADIYQTPRYLVIGTGKKITLECSQTMGHDKMYWYQQDPGMELHLIHYSYGVNSTEKGDLSSESTVSRIRTEHFPLTLESARPSHTSQYLCASSSLQGREKLFFGSGTQLSVL.

This clone was found a few times. This sequence joins TRBV2 and TRBJ1-4; 7 bases line up with TRBD1. CDR3 length: 13 residues. The V gene's germline CDR1 is SNHLY and CDR2 FYNNEI. Trimming cost V 8 bases and J 7 bases; bases outside gene matches: 7. CDR3 region: CASERDSGEKLFF. The CDR3 coding sequence is TGTGCCAGCGAACGGGACAGCGGTGAAAAACTGTTTTTT.